The sequence of this TCR beta chain was determined in a study of Ad26.COV2.S vaccination and SARS-CoV-2 variants. CDR1 and CDR2 from the germline V gene are SGHTA and FQGNSA. CDR3 length: 14 amino acids. Trimming pared 1 base from V and 8 bases from J, leaving 14 bases between. Treatment meaning: some 19 received Ad26.COV2.S at low or high dose, single or two shots; about 5 received placebo; per-sample allocation not given. Samples were taken on day 63 after the first vaccine or placebo injection. Whoever gave the sample was an adult aged 18-55 years in Boston. Using immunoSEQ multiplex PCR, the repertoire was profiled, and TCRdb retains in-frame clones only, with some absent. The sample yields just over 350,000 clones, around 84% seen once.

The sample consisted of peripheral blood, taken in a trial of Ad26.COV2.S vaccine versus placebo. The TCR sequence derives from a person between 18 and 60 years old who received the Ad26.COV2.S COVID-19 vaccine or a placebo. J is TRBJ1-2 and V is TRBV7-2; the D is unclear. The CDR3 reads CASSLEWNRGGYTF. The CDR3 coding sequence is TGTGCCAGCAGCTTAGAATGGAACCGTGGCGGCTACACCTTC.